This TCR beta chain was captured by sequencing in a study of CD8 T cells in ankylosing spondylitis. This clonotype was counted a few times. Its antigen is currently unknown. General study results and limits: It appeared that ankylosing spondylitis blood was characterized by a TCR beta motif of several highly homologous variants.

Germline CDR1 and CDR2: SGHVS and FQNEAQ. CDR3 length equals 15 residues. V shed 0 bases and J 2 bases; nucleotides not matched to a gene: 0. Each CDR3 protein is one row after TCRdb ran MiXCR on the 5' RACE reads. The repertoire includes some 330,000 distinct CDR3 sequences, 8% of them detected once, and more than 14% sits in the top ten. Input material: blood, either unsorted or a sorted T cell fraction (not recorded which). The receptor was isolated from a male donor with ankylosing spondylitis. The V gene is TRBV7-8, the J gene TRBJ2-7; TRBD1 aligns across 11 bases. This CDR3 is CASSLAGQGAYEQYF. Written as DNA, the CDR3 is TGTGCCAGCAGCTTAGCGGGACAGGGGGCCTACGAGCAGTACTTC.